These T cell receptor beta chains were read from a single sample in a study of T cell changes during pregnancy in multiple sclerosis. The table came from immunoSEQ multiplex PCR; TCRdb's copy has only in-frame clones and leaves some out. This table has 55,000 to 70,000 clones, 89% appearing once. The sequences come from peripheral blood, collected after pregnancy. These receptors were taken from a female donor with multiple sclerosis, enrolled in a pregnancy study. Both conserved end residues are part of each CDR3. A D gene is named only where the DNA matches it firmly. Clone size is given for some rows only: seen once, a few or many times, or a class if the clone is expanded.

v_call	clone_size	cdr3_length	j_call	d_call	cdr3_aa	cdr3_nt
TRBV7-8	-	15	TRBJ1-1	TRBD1	CASSVTSGGETEAFF	TGTGCCAGCAGCGTAACATCAGGGGGCGAAACTGAAGCTTTCTTT
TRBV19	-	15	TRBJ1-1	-	CASSIGGLADTEAFF	TGTGCCAGTAGTATCGGGGGGCTGGCGGACACTGAAGCTTTCTTT
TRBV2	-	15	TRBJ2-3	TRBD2	CASTRLAQGTDTQYF	TGTGCCAGCACCCGACTAGCCCAGGGCACAGATACGCAGTATTTT
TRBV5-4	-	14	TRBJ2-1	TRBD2	CASSRGGAYNEQFF	TGTGCCAGCAGCCGGGGGGGGGCCTACAATGAGCAGTTCTTC
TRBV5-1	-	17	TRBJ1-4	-	CASSLRGTGQTNEKLFF	TGCGCCAGCAGCTTGAGGGGGACGGGGCAAACTAATGAAAAACTGTTTTTT
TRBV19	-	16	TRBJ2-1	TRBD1	CASSDRGLGEEDEQFF	TGTGCCAGTAGTGACAGGGGGCTAGGAGAGGAGGATGAGCAGTTCTTC
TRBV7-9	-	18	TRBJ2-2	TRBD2	CASSLGGLAGANTGELFF	TGTGCCAGCAGCTTAGGGGGACTAGCGGGGGCGAACACCGGGGAGCTGTTTTTT
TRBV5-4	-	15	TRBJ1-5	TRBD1	CASSKDRGEGQPQHF	TGTGCCAGCAGCAAGGACAGGGGGGAAGGTCAGCCCCAGCATTTT
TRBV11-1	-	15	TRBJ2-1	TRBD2	CASSPGVAGDSEQFF	TGTGCCAGCAGCCCCGGGGTAGCGGGGGATAGTGAGCAGTTCTTC
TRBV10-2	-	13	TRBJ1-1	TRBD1	CASSEDRDTEAFF	TGCGCCAGCAGCGAGGACAGGGACACTGAAGCTTTCTTT
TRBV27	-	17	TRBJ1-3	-	CASSPTIVGGRVDTIYF	TGTGCCAGCAGTCCGACGATCGTGGGGGGGCGCGTGGACACCATATATTTT
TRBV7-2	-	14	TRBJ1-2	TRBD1	CASSFYRGKDGYTF	TGTGCCAGCAGCTTTTACAGGGGGAAGGATGGCTACACCTTC
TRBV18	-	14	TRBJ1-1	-	CASSRLTANTEAFF	TGTGCCAGCTCACGTTTGACAGCGAACACTGAAGCTTTCTTT
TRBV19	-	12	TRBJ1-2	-	CASSMVQSTYTF	TGTGCCAGTAGTATGGTACAGTCAACCTACACCTTC
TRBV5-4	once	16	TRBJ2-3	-	CASSLGPRASTDTQYF	TGTGCCAGCAGCTTGGGTCCACGAGCTAGCACAGATACGCAGTATTTT
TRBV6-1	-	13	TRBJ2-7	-	CASRGQGYYEQYF	TGTGCCAGCAGGGGGCAGGGATACTACGAGCAGTACTTC
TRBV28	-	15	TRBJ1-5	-	CASNWETGGNQPQHF	TGTGCCAGCAATTGGGAGACAGGCGGCAATCAGCCCCAGCATTTT
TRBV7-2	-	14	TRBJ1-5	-	CASSSQVSNQPQHF	TGTGCCAGCAGTTCCCAGGTTAGCAATCAGCCCCAGCATTTT
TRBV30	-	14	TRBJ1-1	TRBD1	CAWSAWDRETEAFF	TGTGCCTGGAGCGCCTGGGACAGGGAAACTGAAGCTTTCTTT
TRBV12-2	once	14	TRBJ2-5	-	CASQRGGLQETQYF	TGTGCAAGTCAACGGGGAGGCCTCCAAGAGACCCAGTACTTC
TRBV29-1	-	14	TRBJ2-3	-	CSVRWATSPDTQYF	TGCAGCGTTAGATGGGCTACTAGCCCAGATACGCAGTATTTT
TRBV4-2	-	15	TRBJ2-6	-	CASSQRDSGANVLTF	TGTGCCAGCAGCCAACGGGACTCTGGGGCCAACGTCCTGACTTTC
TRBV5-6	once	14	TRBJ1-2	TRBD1	CASSLRDRYYGYTF	TGTGCCAGCAGCTTAAGGGACAGGTACTATGGCTACACCTTC
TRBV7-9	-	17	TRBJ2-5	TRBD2	CASSPGHLAGARETQYF	TGTGCCAGCAGCCCCGGCCACTTAGCGGGTGCTCGAGAGACCCAGTACTTC
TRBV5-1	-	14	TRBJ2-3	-	CASTLLEGTDTQYF	TGCGCCAGCACCTTACTCGAGGGCACAGATACGCAGTATTTT
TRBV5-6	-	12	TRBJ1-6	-	CASSYGNSPLHF	TGTGCCAGCAGCTACGGGAATTCACCCCTCCACTTT
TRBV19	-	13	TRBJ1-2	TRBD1	CASSTGTVYGYTF	TGTGCCAGTAGTACCGGGACAGTCTATGGCTACACCTTC
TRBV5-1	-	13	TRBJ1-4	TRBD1	CASSSGQVEKLFF	TGCGCCAGCAGCTCGGGACAGGTGGAAAAACTGTTTTTT
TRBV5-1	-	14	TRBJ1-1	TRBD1	CASSSGQWNTEAFF	TGCGCCAGCAGCTCGGGACAGTGGAACACTGAAGCTTTCTTT
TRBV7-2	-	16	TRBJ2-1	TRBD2	CASSFSGTGGYNEQFF	TGTGCCAGCAGCTTCTCCGGGACGGGGGGGTACAATGAGCAGTTCTTC
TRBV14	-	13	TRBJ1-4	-	CASSHGTTEKLFF	TGTGCCAGCAGCCACGGGACTACTGAAAAACTGTTTTTT
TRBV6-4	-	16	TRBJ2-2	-	CASSPVGGDSGGELFF	TGTGCCAGCAGCCCGGTAGGCGGGGACTCGGGCGGGGAGCTGTTTTTT
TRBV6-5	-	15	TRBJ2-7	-	CASSYSAGWSYEQYF	TGTGCCAGCAGTTACTCGGCAGGGTGGTCCTACGAGCAGTACTTC
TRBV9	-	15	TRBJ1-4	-	CASSVGGATNEKLFF	TGTGCCAGCAGCGTTGGCGGCGCAACTAATGAAAAACTGTTTTTT
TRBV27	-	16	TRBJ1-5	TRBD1	CASSLIWGTDNQPQHF	TGTGCCAGCAGTCTGATTTGGGGGACAGACAATCAGCCCCAGCATTTT
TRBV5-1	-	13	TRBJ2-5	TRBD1	CASQQGYQETQYF	TGCGCCAGCCAACAGGGGTACCAAGAGACCCAGTACTTC
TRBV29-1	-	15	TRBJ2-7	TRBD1	CSVESLDRGTREQYF	TGCAGCGTTGAAAGTTTAGACAGGGGGACTCGCGAGCAGTACTTC
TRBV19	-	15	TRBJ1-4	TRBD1	CASRHLQGDNEKLFF	TGTGCCAGTAGACACCTACAGGGGGACAATGAAAAACTGTTTTTT
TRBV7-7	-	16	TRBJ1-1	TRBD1	CASSLFATGGNTEAFF	TGTGCTAGCAGCCTCTTCGCGACAGGGGGGAACACTGAAGCTTTCTTT
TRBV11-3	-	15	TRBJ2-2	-	CASSLETSPDGELFF	TGTGCCAGCAGCTTAGAGACATCCCCCGACGGGGAGCTGTTTTTT
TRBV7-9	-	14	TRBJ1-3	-	CASSLLNSGNTIYF	TGTGCCAGCAGCTTATTAAACTCTGGAAACACCATATATTTT
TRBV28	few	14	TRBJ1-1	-	CASRVGGAVAEAFF	TGTGCCAGCAGGGTAGGGGGGGCGGTGGCTGAAGCTTTCTTT
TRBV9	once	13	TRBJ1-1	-	CASSVHHGTEAFF	TGTGCCAGCAGCGTTCACCACGGGACTGAAGCTTTCTTT
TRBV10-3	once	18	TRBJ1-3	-	CAISAQGIGTFSGNTIYF	TGTGCCATCAGTGCTCAGGGAATCGGCACTTTCTCTGGAAACACCATATATTTT
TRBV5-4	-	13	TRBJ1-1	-	CASSRTRVGEAFF	TGTGCCAGCAGCCGAACCAGGGTAGGTGAAGCTTTCTTT
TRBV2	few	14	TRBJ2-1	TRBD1	CASNGQGGNNEQFF	TGTGCCAGCAATGGACAGGGCGGGAACAATGAGCAGTTCTTC
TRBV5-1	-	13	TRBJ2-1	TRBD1	CASSRGPGNEQFF	TGCGCCAGCAGCAGGGGGCCCGGCAATGAGCAGTTCTTC
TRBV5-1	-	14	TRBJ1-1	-	CASSLEGSYTEAFF	TGCGCCAGCAGCTTGGAGGGGTCGTACACTGAAGCTTTCTTT
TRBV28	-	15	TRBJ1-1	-	CASSPSPGLDTEAFF	TGTGCCAGCAGTCCATCTCCAGGATTGGACACTGAAGCTTTCTTT
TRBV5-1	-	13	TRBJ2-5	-	CASSLDRAGTQYF	TGCGCCAGCAGCTTGGACAGGGCAGGAACCCAGTACTTC